The T cell receptor (beta chain) under discussion was sequenced for a study of shared clonotypes between healthy human individuals. Sequenced by immunoSEQ multiplex PCR; TCRdb stores in-frame clones only, minus some. Of about 2 million clones listed, 90% to 95% are singletons. Between the trimmed V and J ends, which lost 2 bases and 5 bases, there was a span of 7 bases. The CDR3 is made up of 13 amino acids. Germline-derived CDR1 and CDR2 are PRHDT and FYEKMQ (reference sequence). This receptor was taken from a man between 18 and 35 years old in good health. The sequenced sample consisted of naive CD4+ T cells sorted from blood. Indicated subset: CD45RA+ positively selected. This sequence joins TRBV13 and TRBJ2-1; D is uncertain. The CDR3 reads CASSLSRNNEQFF. CDR3 coding DNA: TGTGCCAGCAGCTTATCCCGGAACAATGAGCAGTTCTTC.